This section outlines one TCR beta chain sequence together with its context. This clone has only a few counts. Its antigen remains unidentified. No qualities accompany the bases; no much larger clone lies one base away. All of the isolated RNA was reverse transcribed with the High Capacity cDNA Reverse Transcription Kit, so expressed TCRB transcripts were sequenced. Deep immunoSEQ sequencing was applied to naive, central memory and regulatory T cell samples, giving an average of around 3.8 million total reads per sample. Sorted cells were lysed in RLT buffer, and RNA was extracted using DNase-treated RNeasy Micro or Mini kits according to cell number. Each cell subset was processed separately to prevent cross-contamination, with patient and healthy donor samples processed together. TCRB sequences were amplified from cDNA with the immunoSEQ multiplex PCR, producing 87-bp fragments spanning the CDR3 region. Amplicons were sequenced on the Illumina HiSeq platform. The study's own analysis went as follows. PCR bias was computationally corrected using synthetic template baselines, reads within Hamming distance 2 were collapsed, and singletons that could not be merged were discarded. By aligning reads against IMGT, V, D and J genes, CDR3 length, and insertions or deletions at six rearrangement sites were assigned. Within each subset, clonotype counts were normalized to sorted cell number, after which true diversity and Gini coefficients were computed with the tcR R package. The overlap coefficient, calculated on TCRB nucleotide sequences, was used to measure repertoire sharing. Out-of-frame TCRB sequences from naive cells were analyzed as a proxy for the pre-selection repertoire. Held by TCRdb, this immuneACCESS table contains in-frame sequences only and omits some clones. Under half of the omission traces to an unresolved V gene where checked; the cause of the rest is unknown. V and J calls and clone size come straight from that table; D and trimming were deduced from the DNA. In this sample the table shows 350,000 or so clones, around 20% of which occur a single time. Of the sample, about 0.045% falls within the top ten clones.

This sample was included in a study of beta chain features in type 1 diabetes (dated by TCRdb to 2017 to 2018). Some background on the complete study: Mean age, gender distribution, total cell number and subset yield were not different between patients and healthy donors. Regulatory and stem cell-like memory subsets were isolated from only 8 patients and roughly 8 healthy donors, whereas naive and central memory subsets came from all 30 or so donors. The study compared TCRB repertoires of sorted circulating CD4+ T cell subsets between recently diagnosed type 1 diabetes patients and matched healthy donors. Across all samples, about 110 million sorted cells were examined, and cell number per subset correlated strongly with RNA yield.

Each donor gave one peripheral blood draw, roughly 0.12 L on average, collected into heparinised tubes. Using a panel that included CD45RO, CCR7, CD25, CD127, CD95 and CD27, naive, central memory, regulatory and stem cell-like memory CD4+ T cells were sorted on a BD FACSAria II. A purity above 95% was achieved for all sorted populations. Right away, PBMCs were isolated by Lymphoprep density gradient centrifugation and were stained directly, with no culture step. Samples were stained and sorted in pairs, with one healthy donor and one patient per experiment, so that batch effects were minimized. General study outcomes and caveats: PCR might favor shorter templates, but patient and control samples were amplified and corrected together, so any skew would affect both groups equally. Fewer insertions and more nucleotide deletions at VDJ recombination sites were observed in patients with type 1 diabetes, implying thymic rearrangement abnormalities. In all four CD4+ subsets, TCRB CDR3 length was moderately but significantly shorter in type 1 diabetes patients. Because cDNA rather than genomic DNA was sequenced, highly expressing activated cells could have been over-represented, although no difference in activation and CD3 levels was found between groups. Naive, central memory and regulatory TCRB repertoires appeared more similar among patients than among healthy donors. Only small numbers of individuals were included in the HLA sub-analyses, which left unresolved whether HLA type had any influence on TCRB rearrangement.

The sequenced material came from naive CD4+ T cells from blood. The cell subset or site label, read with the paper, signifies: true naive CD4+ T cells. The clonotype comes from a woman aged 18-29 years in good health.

This receptor has the CDR3 CAWSVKSGGETQYF. Read as DNA, the sequence is TGTGCCTGGAGTGTCAAATCAGGAGGAGAGACCCAGTACTTC. The chain is assembled from TRBV30 and TRBJ2-5; 5 matching bases give a weak D call of TRBD2. Cut back by 0 bases and 4 bases, the V and J ends lie 12 bases apart. According to the germline V gene (reference sequence), CDR1 reads GTSNPN and CDR2 reads SVGIG. From the cysteine through the phenylalanine, the CDR3 covers 14 amino acids. Only the CDR3 DNA is retained, 42 bases long and in frame from the first base. Joined to the reference TRBV30 and TRBJ2-5 proteins, this CDR3 gives the full variable domain: SQTIHQWPATLVQPVGSPLSLECTVEGTSNPNLYWYRQAAGRGLQLLFYSVGIGQISSEVPQNLSASRPQDRQFILSSKKLLLSDSGFYLCAWSVKSGGETQYFGPGTRLLVL.